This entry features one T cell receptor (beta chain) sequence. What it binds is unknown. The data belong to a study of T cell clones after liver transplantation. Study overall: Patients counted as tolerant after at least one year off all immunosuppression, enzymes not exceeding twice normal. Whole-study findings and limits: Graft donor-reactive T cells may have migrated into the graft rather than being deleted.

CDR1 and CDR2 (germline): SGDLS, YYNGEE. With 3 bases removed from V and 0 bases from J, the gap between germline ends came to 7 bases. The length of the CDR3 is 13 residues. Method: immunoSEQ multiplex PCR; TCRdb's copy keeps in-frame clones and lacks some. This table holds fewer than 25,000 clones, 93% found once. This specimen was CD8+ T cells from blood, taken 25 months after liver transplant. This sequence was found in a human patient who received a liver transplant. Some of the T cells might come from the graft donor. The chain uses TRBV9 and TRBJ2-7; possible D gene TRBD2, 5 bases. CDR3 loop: CASSGGGSYEQYF. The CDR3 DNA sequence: TGTGCCAGCAGCGGCGGAGGCTCCTACGAGCAGTACTTC.